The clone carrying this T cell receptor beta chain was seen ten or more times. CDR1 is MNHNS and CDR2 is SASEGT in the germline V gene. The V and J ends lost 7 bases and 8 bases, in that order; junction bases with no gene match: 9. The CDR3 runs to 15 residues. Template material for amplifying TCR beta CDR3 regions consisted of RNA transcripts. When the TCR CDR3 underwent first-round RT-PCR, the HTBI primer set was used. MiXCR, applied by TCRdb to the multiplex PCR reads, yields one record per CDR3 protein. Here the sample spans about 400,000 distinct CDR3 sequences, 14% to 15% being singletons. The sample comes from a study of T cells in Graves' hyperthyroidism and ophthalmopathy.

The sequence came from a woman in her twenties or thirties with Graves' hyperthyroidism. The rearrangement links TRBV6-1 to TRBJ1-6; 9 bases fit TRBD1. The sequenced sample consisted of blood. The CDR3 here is CASIKRRTGDSPLHF. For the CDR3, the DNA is TGTGCCAGCATTAAACGGAGGACAGGGGATTCACCCCTCCACTTT.